This T cell receptor (beta chain) emerged from a study of Tregs in tolerant kidney transplant recipients. Study findings and constraints: Tregs expanded with activated donor B cells seemed most donor-specific. The small number of patients limits these findings pending further validation. Biological reproducibility was not directly addressed in this study.

Germline V lookup: CDR1 SQVTM, CDR2 ANQGSEA. There are 14 residues in the CDR3. V was shortened by 5 bases and J by 2 bases, with 14 bases between the two germline ends. On this clone: The antigen remains unidentified.

Unstimulated regulatory T cells (CD4+CD25+CD127-), CD4+CD25- non-regulatory cells, CD4 and CD8 cells were FACS-sorted from thawed PBMCs. Data came from immunoSEQ multiplex PCR; TCRdb stores just in-frame clones and leaves some out. This sample has some 90,000 clones, with approximately 90% found just once. The receptor comes from a human donor in good health. Sequencing was performed on CD8+ T cells from blood. The chain uses TRBV29-1 and TRBJ2-3; D remains unclear. The CDR3 sequence: CSVFGLNYTDTQYF. CDR3 nucleotide sequence: TGCAGCGTTTTCGGCCTTAACTACACAGATACGCAGTATTTT.